The clone carrying this T cell receptor (beta chain) was picked up a small number of times. The antigen is unknown. The sample is drawn from a study of cytomegalovirus exposure and HLA in healthy donors. Whole-study results and caveats: TCR beta sequences reportedly predicted most subjects' HLA-A and HLA-B alleles accurately. In terms of immune exposure information, only CMV serostatus was available. An analysis was carried out at a later point. It showed that HLA-associated TCR beta chains were more clonally expanded than equally common non-associated chains. In an earlier analysis, most TCR beta V segments were productive about 87% or about 30% of the time.

Both 60 Vbeta primers and 13 Jbeta primers went into the PCR. Clones were read by immunoSEQ multiplex PCR, and TCRdb kept only the in-frame ones, dropping some. The sample lists approximately 120,000 clones, under 12% occurring once. The CDR3 contains 15 residues. CDR1 is SGHRS and CDR2 is YFSETQ in the germline V gene. The trim removed 6 bases at V and 8 bases at J, leaving 14 bases unmatched. This TCR came from a woman under 30 in good health and CMV-seropositive. The rearrangement joins TRBV5-1 to TRBJ2-3; 8 nucleotides agree with TRBD2. Sequencing was performed on PBMCs. The CDR3 bases are TGCGCCAGCACCCCTAGCGGGCCCCGAGGAGGTACGCAGTATTTT. This sequence encodes CASTPSGPRGGTQYF. Based on the CDR3 plus reference TRBV5-1 and TRBJ2-3, the full variable domain is KAGVTQTPRYLIKTRGQQVTLSCSPISGHRSVSWYQQTPGQGLQFLFEYFSETQRNKGNFPGRFSGRQFSNSRSEMNVSTLELGDSALYLCASTPSGPRGGTQYFGPGTRLTVL.